A single sample gave rise to the 31 T cell receptor beta chains below, sequenced in a study of CD8 T cells in ankylosing spondylitis. TCRdb reprocessed the 5' RACE reads with MiXCR, giving one entry per CDR3 protein. The sample has about 160,000 distinct CDR3 sequences, 9.8% seen once. What was sequenced was blood, either unsorted or a sorted T cell fraction (not recorded which). The origin of the receptors is a female donor with ankylosing spondylitis or in good health (not recorded which).

V gene TRBV4-2 combines with J gene TRBJ2-1; D perhaps matches TRBD2 (6 bases). CDR1 is LGHNA, CDR2 YNFKEQ, per germline. The CDR3 is 16 amino acids. V was clipped by 5 bases and J by 0 bases, with 14 bases between them. CDR3 in DNA: TGTGCCAGCAGCTCTCTGACTAGTAGCTCCTACAATGAGCAGTTCTTC. It is translated as CASSSLTSSSYNEQFF.

This clonotype was recorded a few times. The chain carries TRBV5-6 and TRBJ1-6, with 9 bases that match TRBD1. The CDR3 contains 15 residues. The trim removed 3 bases at V and 10 bases at J, leaving 8 bases unmatched. The germline V gene encodes CDR1 SGHDT and CDR2 YYEEEE. CDR3 region: CASSYQGQGRSPLHF. CDR3 sequence (DNA): TGTGCCAGCAGCTATCAGGGACAGGGCCGATCACCCCTCCACTTT. The full variable domain, with the rest looked up from reference TRBV5-6 and TRBJ1-6, is DAGVTQSPTHLIKTRGQQVTLRCSPKSGHDTVSWYQQALGQGPQFIFQYYEEEERQRGNFPDRFSGHQFPNYSSELNVNALLLGDSALYLCASSYQGQGRSPLHFGNGTRLTVT.

This clonotype was observed a few times. This chain connects TRBV7-3 to TRBJ2-1, with 7 bases aligning to TRBD1. Germline CDR1 SGHTA, CDR2 FQGTGA. With V trimmed by 5 bases and J by 5 bases, 9 bases remained unmatched. The CDR3 is 15 amino acids. CDR3 nucleotide sequence: TGTGCCAGCAGCAAAACCCTACAGGGGAACAATGAGCAGTTCTTC. This codes for CASSKTLQGNNEQFF.

There are a few counts of this clonotype. The chain carries TRBV30 and TRBJ1-4; a weak D match, TRBD1 (6 bases). Trimming left V 2 bases short and J 10 bases short, with 17 bases between. The germline CDR1 and CDR2 sequences are GTSNPN and SVGIG (reference sequence). The CDR3 is made up of 14 amino acids. In DNA, the CDR3 is TGTGCCTGGAGTTCGGTACAGGGCTACGGAAAACTGTTTTTT. As protein: CAWSSVQGYGKLFF.

The rearrangement joins TRBV10-3 to TRBJ2-1; 9 bases align to TRBD1. V lost 6 bases and J lost 4; bases outside the gene matches: 4. CDR1 and CDR2 (germline): ENHRY, SYGVKD. This CDR3 comprises 14 residues. This CDR3 reads CAIRQGAKYNEQFF. In nucleotides, the CDR3 is TGTGCCATCAGACAGGGGGCAAAGTACAATGAGCAGTTCTTC.

The V and J genes are TRBV4-2 and TRBJ2-5, with TRBD2 matching over 13 bases. Germline V lookup: CDR1 LGHNA, CDR2 YNFKEQ. This CDR3 contains 21 residues. The V segment lost 10 bases and the J segment 4 bases; nucleotides outside the gene matches: 27. CDR3 coding DNA: TGTGCCATCAGGCTTGGGGGGCCCGGACTAGCGGGAGAAGCCCCAACAGAGACCCAGTACTTC. Protein product: CAIRLGGPGLAGEAPTETQYF.

This clonotype was seen ten or more times. The CDR3 region has the DNA TGCGCCAGCAGCTTGGACTATAAAAACATTCAGTACTTC. This gives the protein CASSLDYKNIQYF. The chain links TRBV5-1 to TRBJ2-4; D gene ambiguous. V was cut by 0 bases and J by 4 bases, with 5 bases left in between. Per germline, CDR1 SGHRS and CDR2 YFSETQ. The CDR3 covers 13 residues.

This clonotype was recorded many times. The chain recombines TRBV12-3 or TRBV12-4 with TRBJ2-1; tentatively, D is TRBD1 (7 bases). Trimming took off 5 bases at V and 6 bases at J, with 14 bases between the two ends. The CDR3 covers 14 residues. CDR3 sequence: CASSLAGGSNEQFF. The CDR3 DNA reads as TGTGCCAGCAGTCTTGCAGGGGGGAGCAATGAGCAGTTCTTC.

This clonotype was counted only a few times. The gene calls are TRBV30 and TRBJ2-3; possibly TRBD2 for D (6 bases). Germline CDR1 is GTSNPN and CDR2 is SVGIG (reference sequence). V was clipped by 8 bases and J by 6 bases, with 18 bases between them. The CDR3 is made up of 13 amino acids. CDR3 DNA: TGTGCCCACGATCAAGGAGGGGCGGATACGCAGTATTTT. Protein product: CAHDQGGADTQYF.

This clonotype was recorded many times. This rearrangement joins TRBV27 to TRBJ1-1; D might be TRBD1 (5 bases). The germline gives CDR1 MNHEY, CDR2 SMNVEV (reference sequence). CDR3 length: 13 amino acids. V was shortened by 2 bases and J by 11 bases, with 15 bases between the two germline ends. The CDR3 loop is CASSLGAPKDAFF. The CDR3 DNA is TGTGCCAGCAGTTTAGGGGCCCCTAAGGATGCTTTCTTT.

V gene TRBV29-1 combines with J gene TRBJ1-5; 11 nucleotides align to TRBD1. This CDR3 is built from 14 residues. The junction had 2 bases not matched to a gene; V was cut back by 6 bases and J by 1 base. Germline CDR1 reads SQVTM; CDR2 reads ANQGSEA. CDR3 region: CSVGQGASNQPQHF. In DNA form, the CDR3 reads TGCAGCGTAGGACAGGGGGCCAGCAATCAGCCCCAGCATTTT.

The V call is TRBV9, the J call TRBJ2-3; D may be TRBD2 (5 bases). Trimming removed 7 bases from V and 0 bases from J, with 12 bases in between. Germline CDR1 is SGDLS and CDR2 is YYNGEE. The CDR3 totals 14 residues. The CDR3 loop is CASGLAGSTDTQYF. In DNA, the CDR3 is TGTGCCAGCGGGCTAGCAGGTAGCACAGATACGCAGTATTTT. Supplemented by reference TRBV9 and TRBJ2-3, the full variable domain reads DSGVTQTPKHLITATGQRVTLRCSPRSGDLSVYWYQQSLDQGLQFLIQYYNGEERAKGNILERFSAQQFPDLHSELNLSSLELGDSALYFCASGLAGSTDTQYFGPGTRLTVL.

This clonotype was recorded at least ten times. The chain is built from TRBV7-9 and TRBJ1-1; a possible D gene is TRBD1 (6 bases). The CDR3 runs to 13 residues. V lost 2 bases and J lost 6, with 10 bases in between. Germline V gene data show CDR1 as SEHNR and CDR2 as FQNEAQ (reference sequence). The CDR3 loop is CASSLSSGAEAFF. In nucleotides, the CDR3 is TGTGCCAGCAGCTTAAGTTCAGGGGCTGAAGCTTTCTTT.

The rearrangement links TRBV13 to TRBJ2-3; D unresolved. Trimming cost V 5 bases and J 3 bases, with 9 bases left between them. The CDR3 sequence is 13 residues long. Germline CDR1 reads PRHDT; CDR2 reads FYEKMQ (reference sequence). This CDR3 is CASSPVRTDTQYF. DNA for the CDR3: TGTGCCAGCAGCCCGGTCAGGACAGATACGCAGTATTTT.

This rearrangement joins TRBV7-8 to TRBJ1-1; D not certain. CDR1 and CDR2 from the germline V gene are SGHVS and FQNEAQ. Trimming removed 5 bases from V and 12 bases from J, with 19 bases in between. CDR3 length equals 13 residues. In DNA, the CDR3 is TGTGCCAGCAGCCCCAAGGACTCACTCGGCCCTTTCTTT. Protein sequence: CASSPKDSLGPFF.

V is TRBV7-9 and J is TRBJ1-4; D unresolved. Trimming left V 2 bases short and J 2 bases short, with 3 bases between. The CDR3 is 13 amino acids. In germline, CDR1 is SEHNR, CDR2 FQNEAQ (reference sequence). The chain's CDR3 is CASSLSTNEKLFF. The CDR3 DNA reads TGTGCCAGCAGCTTAAGCACTAATGAAAAACTGTTTTTT.

This clonotype showed up many times. The chain is built from TRBV12-3 or TRBV12-4 and TRBJ1-2; no definite D call. The CDR3 totals 15 residues. Trimming removed 8 bases from V and 5 bases from J, with 21 bases in between. The DNA for the CDR3 is TGTGCCAGCCTCAGAGGGCTGTTAAGCGGTTATGGCTACACCTTC. Its protein product is CASLRGLLSGYGYTF.

This clonotype was detected ten times or more. The chain combines TRBV5-1 with TRBJ2-7, with D tentatively TRBD1 or TRBD2 (5 bases each). This CDR3 has 11 residues. The V gene's germline CDR1 is SGHRS and CDR2 YFSETQ. V lost 10 bases to trimming and J lost 5 bases, with 13 bases between them. In DNA form, the CDR3 reads TGCGCCTCGGGGCTGGATGACGAGCAGTACTTC. It translates to CASGLDDEQYF. The complete variable domain, with remaining parts taken from reference TRBV5-1 and TRBJ2-7, reads KAGVTQTPRYLIKTRGQQVTLSCSPISGHRSVSWYQQTPGQGLQFLFEYFSETQRNKGNFPGRFSGRQFSNSRSEMNVSTLELGDSALYLCASGLDDEQYFGPGTRLTVT.

The chain combines TRBV7-9 with TRBJ1-1; no clear D gene. Germline assignment: CDR1 SEHNR and CDR2 FQNEAQ (reference sequence). Trimming shortened V by 5 bases and J by 3 bases, and 13 bases separated the two germline ends. CDR3 length equals 14 residues. The DNA of the CDR3 is TGTGCCAGCAGCCTAACGGGCGGGCACACTGAAGCTTTCTTT. Translated, it gives CASSLTGGHTEAFF.

This clonotype has a handful of counts. V usage is TRBV7-2 and J usage is TRBJ1-2; D remains ambiguous. CDR3 size: 14 residues. The germline gives CDR1 SGHTA, CDR2 FQGNSA. Trimming took 4 bases from V and 0 from J, leaving 9 bases between them. CDR3 sequence: CASSYTTANYGYTF. The CDR3 nucleotides are TGTGCCAGCAGCTACACAACCGCTAACTATGGCTACACCTTC.

The chain uses TRBV5-1 and TRBJ1-1; D gene ambiguous. Trimming stripped 4 bases from V and 2 bases from J, with 6 bases between. The CDR3 covers 12 residues. Germline CDR1 SGHRS, CDR2 YFSETQ. CDR3 protein: CASSPDNTEAFF. DNA of the CDR3: TGCGCCAGCAGCCCTGATAACACTGAAGCTTTCTTT.

This clonotype showed up many times. The rearrangement links TRBV4-3 to TRBJ2-1, with 11 bases that match TRBD2. The CDR3 is 16 residues long. Germline assignment: CDR1 LGHNA and CDR2 YSLEER. The V gene end was trimmed by 0 bases and the J gene end by 7 bases; junction bases not matched to a gene: 5. CDR3 amino acids: CASSQDSGRGSNEQFF. CDR3 DNA: TGCGCCAGCAGCCAAGATAGCGGGAGGGGCTCGAATGAGCAGTTCTTC.

This clonotype was counted between two and nine times. The CDR3 nucleotides read TGTGCCAGCAGCCAAGAACCCCCAGGAGGCTCCTACGAGCAGTACTTC. Encoded protein: CASSQEPPGGSYEQYF. The chain is built from TRBV14 and TRBJ2-7; maybe TRBD2 (5 bases). Germline assignment: CDR1 SGHDN and CDR2 FVKESK. The V gene lost 0 bases and the J gene lost 0 bases, with 12 bases spanning the gap. The CDR3 has 16 residues.

V and J are TRBV4-3 and TRBJ2-2; possibly TRBD1 for D (5 bases). Trimming removed 4 bases from V and 2 bases from J, with 11 bases in between. CDR1 and CDR2 from the germline V gene are LGHNA and YSLEER. The CDR3 runs 15 residues. Here the CDR3 reads CASSPQTVNTGELFF. CDR3 coding DNA: TGCGCCAGCAGCCCCCAGACAGTTAACACCGGGGAGCTGTTTTTT.

This chain joins TRBV9 and TRBJ2-1; D might be TRBD2 (5 bases). Trimming left V 4 bases short and J 6 bases short, with 14 bases between. The CDR3 covers 14 residues. The germline CDR1 and CDR2 sequences are SGDLS and YYNGEE. CDR3 nucleotide sequence: TGTGCCAGCAGCCCGCCGGACTCGGGCAATGAGCAGTTCTTC. Translated: CASSPPDSGNEQFF.

This clonotype was seen a few times. The chain employs TRBV27 and TRBJ2-1; D not resolved. V was pared by 5 bases and J by 6 bases, with 14 bases between. This CDR3 is built from 14 residues. Germline V gives CDR1 MNHEY, CDR2 SMNVEV (reference sequence). CDR3 bases: TGTGCCAGCAGTATTGTCGCATTGGGCAATGAGCAGTTCTTC. Translated: CASSIVALGNEQFF.

This clonotype was seen a handful of times. The chain recombines TRBV20-1 with TRBJ2-3; a weak D match, TRBD1 (5 bases). Germline-derived CDR1 and CDR2 are DFQATT and SNEGSKA (reference sequence). This CDR3 has 11 amino acids. V was trimmed by 3 bases and J by 6 bases, leaving 7 bases between them. As DNA, the CDR3 is TGCAGTGCTAGCCAGGGCGATACGCAGTATTTT. Protein: CSASQGDTQYF.

This clonotype was detected many times. The chain links TRBV4-3 to TRBJ2-5; unclear D gene. Trimming removed 1 base from V and 3 bases from J, with 12 bases in between. Germline V gene sequence: CDR1 LGHNA, CDR2 YSLEER. The CDR3 totals 15 residues. In DNA form, the CDR3 reads TGCGCCAGCAGCCAAGGATCGGCGGCGGAAGAGACCCAGTACTTC. The encoded protein is CASSQGSAAEETQYF.

This clonotype was counted only a few times. V is TRBV9 and J is TRBJ2-7; 11 bases match TRBD2. This CDR3 has 14 amino acids. Losses at the gene ends were 0 bases for V and 7 bases for J; bases not matched to a gene: 3. Germline V gene lookup returns CDR1 SGDLS and CDR2 YYNGEE. The CDR3 reads CASSVGRTSGEQYF. The CDR3 DNA is TGTGCCAGCAGCGTAGGTAGGACTAGCGGGGAGCAGTACTTC.

The rearrangement uses TRBV19 and TRBJ2-3, with 10 bases fitting TRBD2. Germline values: CDR1 LNHDA, CDR2 SQIVND (reference sequence). With 2 bases clipped from V and 5 bases from J, the junction kept 1 base outside the gene matches. The CDR3 spans 14 residues. The CDR3: CASSILAGEDTQYF. The CDR3 nucleotides are TGTGCCAGTAGTATACTAGCGGGAGAAGATACGCAGTATTTT.

This clonotype occurred a few times. The chain employs TRBV6-5 and TRBJ2-1, with a possible D match to TRBD2 (6 bases). The V and J ends lost 2 bases and 7 bases respectively, with 12 bases between them. Germline V lookup: CDR1 MNHEY, CDR2 SVGAGI. This CDR3 is 14 amino acids long. CDR3 amino acids: CASSYAPGSNEQFF. As DNA, the CDR3 is TGTGCCAGCAGTTACGCCCCCGGGAGTAATGAGCAGTTCTTC.